The following is a T cell receptor (beta chain) sequence with its context. Its target is unknown. Vbeta (60) and Jbeta (13) primers were used in the PCR. The repertoire was sequenced with immunoSEQ multiplex PCR; TCRdb's copy has only in-frame clones and lacks some. The listing records around 200,000 clones. This sample was taken from a study of cytomegalovirus exposure and HLA in healthy donors. General study points: CMV serostatus was the sole immune exposure information available.

The sequence derives from a girl aged 2 to 9 in good health and CMV-seropositive. The sample taken for sequencing was PBMCs.

CDR3 coding DNA: TGTGCCAGCAGCTTTAGGAGGGCCGGGGAGCTGTTTTTT. The encoded protein is CASSFRRAGELFF. The chain has TRBV7-9 and TRBJ2-2; tentatively, D is TRBD2 (6 bases). V lost 3 bases to trimming and J lost 6 bases, with 8 bases between them. The CDR3 length is 13 residues. Looked up from germline, CDR1 is SEHNR and CDR2 is FQNEAQ (reference sequence).